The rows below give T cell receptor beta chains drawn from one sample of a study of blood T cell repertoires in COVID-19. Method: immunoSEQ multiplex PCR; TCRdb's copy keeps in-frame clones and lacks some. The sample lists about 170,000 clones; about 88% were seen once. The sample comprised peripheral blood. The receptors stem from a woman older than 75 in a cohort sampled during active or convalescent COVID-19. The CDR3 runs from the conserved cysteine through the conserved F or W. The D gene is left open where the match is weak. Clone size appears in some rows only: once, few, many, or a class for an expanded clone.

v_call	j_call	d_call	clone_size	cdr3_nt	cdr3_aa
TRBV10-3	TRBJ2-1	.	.	TGTGCCAATAGACGGGACTCCTACAATGAGCAGTTCTTC	CANRRDSYNEQFF
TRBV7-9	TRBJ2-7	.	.	TGTGCCAGCAGCTTCGCGGTGGGGGGTAGATCCGAGCAGTACTTC	CASSFAVGGRSEQYF
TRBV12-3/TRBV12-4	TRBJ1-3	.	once	TGTGCCAGCAGTCTACAGGGTGGAAACACCATATATTTT	CASSLQGGNTIYF
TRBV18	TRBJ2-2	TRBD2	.	TGTGCCAGCTCACCACTTTGGTCTAGCGGGGCGAATGTGAACACCGGGGAGCTGTTTTTT	CASSPLWSSGANVNTGELFF
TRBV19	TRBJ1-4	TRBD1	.	TGTGCCAGTAAACCCTATCGACAGGGGGAAAAACTGTTTTTT	CASKPYRQGEKLFF
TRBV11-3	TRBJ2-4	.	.	TGTGCCAGCAGCTCCAGACCCGGGACTCCCGGTTTCGGAAACATTCAGTACTTC	CASSSRPGTPGFGNIQYF
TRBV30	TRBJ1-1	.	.	TGTGCCTGGAGTGTAGAGTGGAACACTGAAGCTTTCTTT	CAWSVEWNTEAFF
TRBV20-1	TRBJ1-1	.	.	TGCAGTGCTAGTCACGGGACTGAAGCTTTCTTT	CSASHGTEAFF
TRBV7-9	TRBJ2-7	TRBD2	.	TGTGCCAGCAGCTCACGGGGGGAGGGATACGAGCAGTACTTC	CASSSRGEGYEQYF
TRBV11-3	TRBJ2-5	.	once	TGTGCCAGCAGCTCCCGGACTGACTGGGGAGAGACCCAGTACTTC	CASSSRTDWGETQYF
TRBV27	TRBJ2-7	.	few	TGTGCCAGCAGTTCCAGGGTTAAAAGCGAGCAGTACTTC	CASSSRVKSEQYF
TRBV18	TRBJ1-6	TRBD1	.	TGTGCCAGCTCACCGCCAGGACAGGGGCTGTTGAATTCACCCCTCCACTTT	CASSPPGQGLLNSPLHF
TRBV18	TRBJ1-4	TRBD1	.	TGTGCCAGCTCACCAGACAGGGCAGGTGAAAAACTGTTTTTT	CASSPDRAGEKLFF
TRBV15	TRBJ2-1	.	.	TGTGCCACCAGCAGAGCCGATGAGCAGTTCTTC	CATSRADEQFF
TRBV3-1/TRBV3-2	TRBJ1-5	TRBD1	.	TGTGCCAGCAGCCGAGACAGGGATGGCAATCAGCCCCAGCATTTT	CASSRDRDGNQPQHF
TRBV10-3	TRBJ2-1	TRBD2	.	TGTGCCATCAGTGGGAAGGTAGCGGGAGCTTTATCGAATGAGCAGTTCTTC	CAISGKVAGALSNEQFF
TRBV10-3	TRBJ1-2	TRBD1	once	TGTGCCATCAGACAGGGGCTTTCCGGGGCCTACTATGGCTACACCTTC	CAIRQGLSGAYYGYTF
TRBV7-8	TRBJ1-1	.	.	TGTGCCAGCAGCTCACAGGGTGTGGGCATGAACACTGAAGCTTTCTTT	CASSSQGVGMNTEAFF
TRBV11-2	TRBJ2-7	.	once	TGTGCCAGCAGCTCAGACCCCCGGCAGGCGAGCTCCTACGAGCAGTACTTC	CASSSDPRQASSYEQYF
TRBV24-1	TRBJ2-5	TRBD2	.	TGTGCCACCAGTGATTTGACTAGCGGGGACCAAGAGACCCAGTACTTC	CATSDLTSGDQETQYF